The T cell receptor beta chain described here comes from a study of beta chain features in type 1 diabetes. Every isolated RNA sample was fully reverse transcribed, so sequencing captured expressed TCRB transcripts. Generated by immunoSEQ multiplex PCR, the TCRdb table keeps only in-frame clones and is missing some. The table has roughly 40,000 clones, about 64% seen once. Central memory, naive, regulatory and stem cell-like memory CD4+ cells were sorted by CD45RO/CCR7/CD25/CD127/CD95/CD27. The germline V gene has CDR1 SQVTM and CDR2 ANQGSEA. The J segment lost 4 bases and the V segment lost 4 bases, leaving 8 bases of the junction unmatched. CDR3 length: 14 residues.

The sample consisted of Tregs from blood. This chain uses TRBV29-1 with TRBJ2-3, with TRBD2 identical over 7 bases. The clonotype was recovered from a woman younger than 45 in good health. CDR3 region: CSVAGGSRSDTQYF. CDR3 coding DNA: TGCAGCGTTGCTGGCGGGAGTAGGTCAGATACGCAGTATTTT.